One sample yielded the 8 T cell receptor beta chains listed below, sequenced in a study of T-cell memory formation after mild COVID-19. TCRdb re-derived calls from the 5' RACE reads in MiXCR, one entry per CDR3 protein. The sample lists over 400,000 distinct CDR3 sequences, about 22% occurring once. The sequenced sample consisted of PBMCs or a T cell subset sorted from them (not recorded which). These receptors were taken from an adult woman who had mild COVID-19 (a few samples of this study predate the infection). Cell type and time point are not known.

The V call is TRBV29-1, the J call TRBJ1-5; TRBD1 might be the D (5 bases). The CDR3 consists of 12 residues. Germline V gene data show CDR1 as SQVTM and CDR2 as ANQGSEA. The germline V and J ends were trimmed by 6 bases and 1 base, with 7 bases remaining between them. CDR3: CSVAGSNQPQHF. CDR3 DNA sequence: TGCAGCGTAGCAGGGAGCAATCAGCCCCAGCATTTT.

This chain links TRBV29-1 with TRBJ2-1; 10 nucleotides align to TRBD2. Germline loops: CDR1 SQVTM, CDR2 ANQGSEA. V shed 0 bases and J 5 bases; nucleotides not matched to a gene: 4. The CDR3 totals 15 residues. CDR3 protein: CSVEDGTSGDNEQFF. CDR3 sequence (DNA): TGCAGCGTTGAAGATGGAACTAGCGGGGACAATGAGCAGTTCTTC.

This clonotype was detected only a few times. The chain uses TRBV4-1 and TRBJ2-5, with D tentatively TRBD2 (5 bases). From germline, CDR1 is MGHRA and CDR2 YSYEKL. The CDR3 consists of 13 residues. Trimming stripped 2 bases from V and 4 bases from J, with 8 bases between. In nucleotides, the CDR3 is TGCGCCAGCAGCCAATCCGGGGTAGAGACCCAGTACTTC. This sequence encodes CASSQSGVETQYF.

This clonotype was counted only a few times. The CDR3 reads CASSPPANYGYTF. In nucleotides, the CDR3 is TGTGCCAGCAGCCCCCCGGCTAACTATGGCTACACCTTC. The rearrangement uses TRBV7-2 and TRBJ1-2; the D is unclear. The germline V gene encodes CDR1 SGHTA and CDR2 FQGNSA. The CDR3 length is 13 residues. The V gene lost 5 bases and the J gene lost 0 bases, with 7 bases spanning the gap.

V is TRBV18 and J is TRBJ1-1; no firm D call. The germline gives CDR1 KGHSH, CDR2 LQKENI. CDR3 length equals 14 residues. Trimming stripped 1 base from V and 6 bases from J, with 12 bases between. The CDR3 sequence: CASSPRVGRAEAFF. Here the CDR3 DNA reads TGTGCCAGCTCACCACGGGTGGGTCGGGCTGAAGCTTTCTTT. The full variable domain, completed using reference TRBV18 and TRBJ1-1, is NAGVMQNPRHLVRRRGQEARLRCSPMKGHSHVYWYRQLPEEGLKFMVYLQKENIIDESGMPKERFSAEFPKEGPSILRIQQVVRGDSAAYFCASSPRVGRAEAFFGQGTRLTVV.

The gene calls are TRBV20-1 and TRBJ1-2; possibly TRBD1 for D (5 bases). The CDR3 consists of 14 residues. CDR1 is DFQATT and CDR2 is SNEGSKA in the germline V gene (reference sequence). V was trimmed by 2 bases and J by 1 base, leaving 11 bases between them. The CDR3 region has the DNA TGCAGTGCTAGATTAGCAGGGTTTAACTATGGCTACACCTTC. Protein sequence: CSARLAGFNYGYTF.

V gene TRBV6-5 combines with J gene TRBJ1-2, with TRBD1 matching 9 bases. There are 15 residues in the CDR3. The junction had 10 bases not matched to a gene; V was cut back by 5 bases and J by 6 bases. Germline lookup yields CDR1 MNHEY and CDR2 SVGAGI. The CDR3 sequence is CASSLTGQGSHGYTF. CDR3 bases: TGTGCCAGCAGTCTAACGGGACAGGGATCCCATGGCTACACCTTC.

This clonotype showed up just a few times. The rearrangement joins TRBV30 to TRBJ1-5; D possibly corresponds to TRBD1 (6 bases). The CDR3 spans 14 residues. CDR1 GTSNPN and CDR2 SVGIG come from the germline V gene (reference sequence). Trimming took 3 bases from V and 2 from J, leaving 11 bases between them. The CDR3 DNA reads TGTGCCTGGAGAAGGGGGGCGGGCAATCAGCCCCAGCATTTT. Encoded protein: CAWRRGAGNQPQHF.